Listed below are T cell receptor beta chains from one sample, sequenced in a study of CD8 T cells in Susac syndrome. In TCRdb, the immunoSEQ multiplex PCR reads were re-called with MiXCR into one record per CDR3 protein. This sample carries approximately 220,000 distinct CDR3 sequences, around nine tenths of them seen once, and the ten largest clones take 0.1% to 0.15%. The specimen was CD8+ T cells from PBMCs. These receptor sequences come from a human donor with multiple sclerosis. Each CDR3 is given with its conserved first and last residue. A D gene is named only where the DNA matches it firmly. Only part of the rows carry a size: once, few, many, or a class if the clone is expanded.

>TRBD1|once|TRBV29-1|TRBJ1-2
TGCAGCGCTCGGATGGACAGGTCTAACTATGGCTACACCTTC
CSARMDRSNYGYTF
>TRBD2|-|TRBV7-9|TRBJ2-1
TGTGCCAGCAGGCCTACGAGGCCTAGCGGGAGCTATGAGCAGTTCTTC
CASRPTRPSGSYEQFF
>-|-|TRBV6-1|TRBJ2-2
TGTGCCAGCAGTAATACAATAGGAACCCCCCCCGGGGAGCTGTTTTTT
CASSNTIGTPPGELFF
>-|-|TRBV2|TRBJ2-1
TGTGCCAGCAGGGAACGGGAGACGTCCTACAATGAGCAGTTCTTC
CASRERETSYNEQFF
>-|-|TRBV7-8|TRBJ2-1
TGTGCCAGCAGCCACCCCTCGGGACCGCGATACAATGAGCAGTTCTTC
CASSHPSGPRYNEQFF
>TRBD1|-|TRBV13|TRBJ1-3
TGTGCCAGCAGCCTGACAGGGTCTGGAAACACCATATATTTT
CASSLTGSGNTIYF
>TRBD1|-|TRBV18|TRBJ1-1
TGTGCCAGCTCACCAGTCGGGACAGGGATGAACACTGAAGCTTTCTTT
CASSPVGTGMNTEAFF
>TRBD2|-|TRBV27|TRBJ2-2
TGTGCCAGCAGTCCCGGACTAGCGGGGGGTACCGGGGAGCTGTTTTTT
CASSPGLAGGTGELFF
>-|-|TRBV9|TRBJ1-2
TGTGCCAGCAGCGTTATGGACAAGCTTAACTATGGCTACACCTTC
CASSVMDKLNYGYTF
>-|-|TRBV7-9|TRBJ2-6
TGTGCCAGCAGCCAAGGGGCAGGGTTCTCTGGGGCCAACGTCCTGACTTTC
CASSQGAGFSGANVLTF
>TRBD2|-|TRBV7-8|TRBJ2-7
TGTGCCAGCAGCGGGGTAGCGGGAGTCTTTGAGCAGTACTTC
CASSGVAGVFEQYF
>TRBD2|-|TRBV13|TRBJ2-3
TGTGCCAGCAGCGAAGCGGGGCCTAGCGGGGGGTACACAGATACGCAGTATTTT
CASSEAGPSGGYTDTQYF
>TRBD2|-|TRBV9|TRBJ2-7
TGTGCCAGCAGCCTCTCGGGGGGGTCGGCCTACGAGCAGTACTTC
CASSLSGGSAYEQYF
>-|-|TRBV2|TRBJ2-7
TGTGCCAGCAGTGACCCCGACAGTGGCGCCTACGAGCAGTACTTC
CASSDPDSGAYEQYF
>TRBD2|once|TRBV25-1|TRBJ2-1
TGTGCCAGCAGGGGACTAGCGGAGAACAATGAGCAGTTCTTC
CASRGLAENNEQFF
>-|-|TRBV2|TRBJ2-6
TGTGCCAGCATGGGGGAAATTCTCGGGGCCAACGTCCTGATTTTC
CASMGEILGANVLIF
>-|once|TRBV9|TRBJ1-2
TGTGCCAGCAGCGTAGGGTTGGACTATGGCTACACCTTC
CASSVGLDYGYTF
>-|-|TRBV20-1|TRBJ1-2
TGCAGTGTGGGGGCAAGGGCGGGAGAGAACTATGGCTACACCTTC
CSVGARAGENYGYTF
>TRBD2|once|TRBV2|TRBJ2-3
TGTGCCAGCAGTGGTCTAGCGGGGGACAGCACAGATACGCAGTATTTT
CASSGLAGDSTDTQYF
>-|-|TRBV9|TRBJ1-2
TGTGCCAGCAGCGCGTTCGGGGGAATAGGTGGCTACACCTTC
CASSAFGGIGGYTF
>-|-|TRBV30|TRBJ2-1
TGTGCCTGGTGGGACTCATACAATGAGCAGTTCTTC
CAWWDSYNEQFF
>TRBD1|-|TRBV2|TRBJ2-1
TGTGCCACATTAACAGGGGGTGATGAGCAGTTCTTC
CATLTGGDEQFF
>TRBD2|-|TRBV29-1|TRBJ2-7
TGCAGCGCTCCGGACTCCGGGGGGAGGGAGTACTTC
CSAPDSGGREYF
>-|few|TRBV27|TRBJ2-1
TGTGCCAGCAGTATGTCGGGAGCCTACAATGAGCAGTTCTTC
CASSMSGAYNEQFF
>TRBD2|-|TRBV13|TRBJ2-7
TGTGCCAGCAGCTCCGTTGATAGCGGGGGGTCCTACGAGCAGTACTTC
CASSSVDSGGSYEQYF
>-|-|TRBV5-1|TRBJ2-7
TGCGCCAGCAGCTTGGTCTGGGCCGAACCCTACGAGCAGTACTTC
CASSLVWAEPYEQYF
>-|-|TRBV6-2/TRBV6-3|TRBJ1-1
TGTGCCACCCCCCGGGAAATTGGGAACACTGAAGCTTTCTTT
CATPREIGNTEAFF
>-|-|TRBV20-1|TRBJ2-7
TGCAGTGCTAGAGACATTCTAGCTATAGCGGACTACGAGCAGTACTTC
CSARDILAIADYEQYF
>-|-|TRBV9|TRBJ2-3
TGTGCCAGCTCTCCAGATGGGGACCACACAGATACGCAGTATTTT
CASSPDGDHTDTQYF
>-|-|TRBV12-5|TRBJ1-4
TGTGCTAGTGGTTTGGGCTCTGGGATAACTAATGAAAAACTGTTTTTT
CASGLGSGITNEKLFF
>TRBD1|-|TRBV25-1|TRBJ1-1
TGTGCCAGCAGTGGCCAAATTTCCGGGACAGGGGGCCCTGAAGCTTTCTTT
CASSGQISGTGGPEAFF
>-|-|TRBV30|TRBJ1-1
TGTGCCTGGGGTACGTCGGGGAATGAAGCTTTCTTT
CAWGTSGNEAFF
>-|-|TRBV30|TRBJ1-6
TGTGCCTGGAATTGGGACACCCATTCCTATAATTCACCCCTCCACTTT
CAWNWDTHSYNSPLHF
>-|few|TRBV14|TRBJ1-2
TGTGCCAGCAGCGAAAGCACCGGGACATATGGCTACACCTTC
CASSESTGTYGYTF
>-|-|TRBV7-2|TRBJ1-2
TGTGCCAGCAGGTTTTCGGGAAACTATGGCTACACCTTC
CASRFSGNYGYTF
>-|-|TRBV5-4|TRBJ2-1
TGTGCCAGCAGCTCCTCCGGGGCCAATGAGCAGTTCTTC
CASSSSGANEQFF
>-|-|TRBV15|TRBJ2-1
TGTGCCACCAGCAGAGATGGAGCGTTTAATGAGCAGTTCTTC
CATSRDGAFNEQFF
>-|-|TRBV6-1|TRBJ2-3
TGTGCCAGCAGTGAAGCGGAGGGGGGAGTTGCAGATACGCAGTATTTT
CASSEAEGGVADTQYF
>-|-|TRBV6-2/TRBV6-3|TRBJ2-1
TGTGCCAGCAGTACTGGGACTGGATTAAACTGGGGTGAGCAGTTCTTC
CASSTGTGLNWGEQFF
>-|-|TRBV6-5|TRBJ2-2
TGTGCCAGCAGTTACCTCGGGGTGAACACCGGGGAGCTGTTTTTT
CASSYLGVNTGELFF
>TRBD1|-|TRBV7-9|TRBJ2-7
TGTGCCAGCAGCTCAAACCAAGGGGACAGGGGAGGCGAGCAGTACTTC
CASSSNQGDRGGEQYF
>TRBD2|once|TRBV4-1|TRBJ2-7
TGCGCCAGCAGCCAAGAAACTAGCGGGGGCTACGAGCAGTACTTC
CASSQETSGGYEQYF
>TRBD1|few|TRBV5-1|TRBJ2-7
TGCGCCAGCAGCTTTGGACAGGGGCTTTCCTACGAGCAGTACTTC
CASSFGQGLSYEQYF
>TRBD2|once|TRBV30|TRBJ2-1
TGTGCCTGGAGTGTTTTTAGCGGGGGGGAGCAGTTCTTC
CAWSVFSGGEQFF
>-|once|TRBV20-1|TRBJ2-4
TGCAGTGCTAGAGATTGGTCCCTAGCCAAAAACATTCAGTACTTC
CSARDWSLAKNIQYF
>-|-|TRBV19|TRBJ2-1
TGTGCCAGTAGTATACCACAGGGTCCCCCCTATGAGCAGTTCTTC
CASSIPQGPPYEQFF
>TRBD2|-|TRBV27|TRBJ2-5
TGTGCCAGCAGTCCTACCGGGAGGGAGACCCAGTACTTC
CASSPTGRETQYF
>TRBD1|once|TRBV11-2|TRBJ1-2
TGTGCCAGCAGCTTTACAGGGGGCGGCGACTATGGCTACACCTTC
CASSFTGGGDYGYTF